Below are 9 T cell receptor beta chains sequenced from a single sample in a study of CD8+ T cells in alopecia areata. Reverse transcription of extracted RNA yielded cDNA, which provided the sequencing template. Repertoires were generated with immunoSEQ multiplex PCR, while TCRdb's copy carries only in-frame clones and drops some. The sample comprises roughly 150,000 clones, 58% of which are singletons, and about 6% rests with the top ten. Sequencing used CD4+ T cells sorted from blood, obtained at week 0. All receptors derive from a human donor with alopecia areata.

The V gene is TRBV7-9, the J gene TRBJ2-3, with unresolved D. V was pared by 5 bases and J by 2 bases, with 11 bases between. The CDR3 length is 14 residues. Germline V gene data show CDR1 as SEHNR and CDR2 as FQNEAQ (reference sequence). This CDR3 is CASSPSQVTDTQYF. The CDR3 DNA reads TGTGCCAGCAGCCCTTCACAAGTCACAGATACGCAGTATTTT.

This clone was detected a few times. The rearrangement uses TRBV7-2 and TRBJ1-5, with 9 bases identical to TRBD1. J lost 6 bases, V lost 3 bases, and 3 bases had no gene match. Per the germline V gene, CDR1 is SGHTA and CDR2 is FQGNSA. The CDR3 spans 14 residues. The CDR3 spells CASSFGTGRQPQHF. In DNA form, the CDR3 reads TGTGCCAGCAGCTTTGGGACAGGGCGTCAGCCCCAGCATTTT.

This CDR3 reads CATSSRGGSETQYF. Written as DNA, the CDR3 is TGTGCCACCAGCAGTCGCGGGGGCTCGGAGACCCAGTACTTC. This chain connects TRBV15 to TRBJ2-5; tentative D call: TRBD2 (7 bases). Trimming stripped 3 bases from V and 5 bases from J, with 13 bases between. CDR3 length equals 14 residues. Germline values: CDR1 LNHNV, CDR2 YYDKDF (reference sequence).

This sequence joins TRBV30 and TRBJ1-2, with D perhaps TRBD1 (6 bases). The CDR3 totals 12 residues. In germline, CDR1 is GTSNPN, CDR2 SVGIG (reference sequence). Trimming left V 3 bases short and J 2 bases short, with 7 bases between. Here the CDR3 DNA reads TGTGCCTGGAGCGGACAGAACTATGGCTACACCTTC. It codes for CAWSGQNYGYTF.

This clone occurred a few times. The V gene is TRBV5-1, the J gene TRBJ2-3; 12 nucleotides agree with TRBD1. V was pared by 4 bases and J by 2 bases, with 2 bases of the junction left unmatched. Germline V CDR1 and CDR2: SGHRS, YFSETQ. The CDR3 contains 15 residues. The CDR3 nucleotides read TGCGCCAGCAGCCCGGGACAGGGGGCCACAGATACGCAGTATTTT. As protein: CASSPGQGATDTQYF.

A word on this clone: A read error may account for a junction end that differs from germline. The chain combines TRBV27 with TRBJ2-2, with D uncertain. The length of the CDR3 is 13 residues. Germline V lookup: CDR1 MNHEY, CDR2 SMNVEV (reference sequence). This CDR3 reads CASSLRSTRELFF. CDR3 coding DNA: TGTGCCAGCAGTTTAAGGTCCACCCGGGAGCTGTTTTTT.

Here the CDR3 reads CASWGLAHNEQFF. In nucleotides, the CDR3 is TGTGCCTCATGGGGACTAGCCCACAATGAGCAGTTCTTC. V usage is TRBV27 and J usage is TRBJ2-1; 9 nucleotides line up with TRBD2. Germline lookup yields CDR1 MNHEY and CDR2 SMNVEV (reference sequence). Trimming took 11 bases from V and 5 from J; bases not matched to a gene: 7. This CDR3 has 13 amino acids.

The rearrangement links TRBV27 to TRBJ2-7; no firm D call. The length of the CDR3 is 11 residues. Germline V lookup: CDR1 MNHEY, CDR2 SMNVEV (reference sequence). V lost 4 bases and J 6 bases, leaving 7 bases between the germline ends. The CDR3 is CASSSRVEQYF. For the CDR3, the DNA is TGTGCCAGCAGTTCCCGCGTCGAGCAGTACTTC.

The rearrangement links TRBV7-9 to TRBJ2-6, with D uncertain. V gave up 9 bases and J gave up 0 bases, with 12 bases separating them. CDR3 length equals 15 residues. Germline CDR1 SEHNR, CDR2 FQNEAQ (reference sequence). The CDR3 region is CASTTQSSGANVLTF. The CDR3, as DNA: TGTGCCAGTACCACCCAGAGCTCTGGGGCCAACGTCCTGACTTTC.